These 18 T cell receptor beta chains were sequenced from one sample in a study of blood T cell repertoires in COVID-19. Measured with immunoSEQ multiplex PCR; TCRdb has only the in-frame clones, and not every one. In the table there are 300,000 or so clones, approximately 87% of which are singletons. Sequenced sample: peripheral blood. The receptors derive from a woman aged 40-49 years who had recovered from COVID-19.

This clone was counted between two and nine times. The chain joins TRBV29-1 to TRBJ2-2; TRBD1 might be the D (6 bases). Trimming took off 6 bases at V and 6 bases at J, with 17 bases between the two ends. The CDR3 runs 14 residues. The V gene's germline CDR1 is SQVTM and CDR2 ANQGSEA. The CDR3 DNA reads TGCAGCGTCGGCAGGGTAGAGGGGGCCGGGGAGCTGTTTTTT. It specifies CSVGRVEGAGELFF.

J is TRBJ1-1 and V is TRBV28; TRBD1 might be the D (5 bases). V gave up 2 bases and J gave up 7 bases, with 17 bases separating them. The CDR3 runs 15 residues. CDR1 MDHEN and CDR2 SYDVKM come from the germline V gene. CDR3 loop: CASSLSDRPGLEAFF. CDR3 sequence (DNA): TGTGCCAGCAGTTTAAGTGACAGACCTGGCCTTGAAGCTTTCTTT. Based on the CDR3 plus reference TRBV28 and TRBJ1-1, the full variable domain is DVKVTQSSRYLVKRTGEKVFLECVQDMDHENMFWYRQDPGLGLRLIYFSYDVKMKEKGDIPEGYSVSREKKERFSLILESASTNQTSMYLCASSLSDRPGLEAFFGQGTRLTVV.

The chain joins TRBV18 to TRBJ1-6; no reliable D call. CDR1 is KGHSH and CDR2 is LQKENI in the germline V gene. V was pared by 1 base and J by 8 bases, with 12 bases between. CDR3 size: 15 residues. DNA of the CDR3: TGTGCCAGCTCACCACGGAGGGCCCTGGATTCACCCCTCCACTTT. Translating it yields CASSPRRALDSPLHF.

The rearrangement links TRBV5-5 to TRBJ2-2; perhaps TRBD2 as D (6 bases). V was trimmed by 6 bases and J by 7 bases, leaving 19 bases between them. The CDR3 has 15 residues. Germline V gene sequence: CDR1 SGHKS, CDR2 YYEKEE (reference sequence). The CDR3 sequence: CASTLRGPGVGELFF. CDR3 bases: TGTGCCAGCACCCTTAGGGGCCCGGGGGTCGGGGAGCTGTTTTTT.

J is TRBJ1-2 and V is TRBV24-1; tentatively, D is TRBD1 (6 bases). The germline CDR1 and CDR2 sequences are KGHDR and SFDVKD. The CDR3 is 13 amino acids. V lost 2 bases, J lost 6 bases, and 9 bases lay in between. In nucleotides, the CDR3 is TGTGCCACCAGTGATTCACAGGGTCATGGCTACACCTTC. It translates to CATSDSQGHGYTF.

This chain connects TRBV5-1 to TRBJ2-3; D is uncertain. This CDR3 spans 17 amino acids. Between the trimmed V and J ends, which lost 0 bases and 4 bases, there was a span of 18 bases. CDR1 and CDR2 from the germline V gene are SGHRS and YFSETQ. CDR3: CASSLGASLSFSDTQYF. The CDR3 region has the DNA TGCGCCAGCAGCTTGGGAGCGTCGCTTTCTTTCTCAGATACGCAGTATTTT.

The rearrangement links TRBV6-6 to TRBJ1-1, with D uncertain. This CDR3 contains 11 residues. V lost 1 base to trimming and J lost 11 bases, with 8 bases between them. CDR1 and CDR2 from the germline V gene are MNHNY and SVGAGI (reference sequence). Here the CDR3 DNA reads TGTGCCAGCAGTTACTTGTATGAGGCTTTCTTT. This gives the protein CASSYLYEAFF.

The chain couples TRBV13 to TRBJ2-5; 10 bases are a match to TRBD2. This CDR3 is built from 16 residues. Germline V gives CDR1 PRHDT, CDR2 FYEKMQ (reference sequence). V shed 1 base, J shed 5 bases, and the junction held 7 bases outside the gene matches. The CDR3 DNA reads as TGTGCCAGCAGCTTAGTTCCTAGCGGGAGCATTGAGACCCAGTACTTC. This codes for CASSLVPSGSIETQYF.

The chain combines TRBV4-1 with TRBJ2-6, with D unclear. The CDR3 is made up of 20 amino acids. The V gene's germline CDR1 is MGHRA and CDR2 YSYEKL. V was shortened by 0 bases and J by 2 bases, with 20 bases between the two germline ends. The CDR3 nucleotides are TGCGCCAGCAGCCAAGATCCACACGGGTATTTGGGTCCTGGGGCCAACGTCCTGACTTTC. Translation: CASSQDPHGYLGPGANVLTF.

The chain uses TRBV3-1 (or the pseudogene TRBV3-2) and TRBJ1-5; no clear D. The CDR3 sequence is 14 residues long. The V and J ends lost 1 base and 0 bases respectively, with 4 bases between them. Germline assignment: CDR1 LGHDT and CDR2 YNNKEL (reference sequence). The CDR3 here is CASSQAHSNQPQHF. The CDR3 nucleotides read TGTGCCAGCAGCCAAGCCCATAGCAATCAGCCCCAGCATTTT.

This clone occurred once. This chain links TRBV5-1 with TRBJ1-2; 10 bases are shared with TRBD1. CDR3 size: 14 residues. The V gene's germline CDR1 is SGHRS and CDR2 YFSETQ. V was pared by 4 bases and J by 4 bases, with 4 bases of the junction left unmatched. CDR3 DNA: TGCGCCAGCAGCACGGGACAGGGGAGCTATGGCTACACCTTC. This sequence encodes CASSTGQGSYGYTF.

This chain links TRBV4-1 with TRBJ1-1; 7 nucleotides align to TRBD1. CDR3 length: 15 amino acids. Per the germline V gene, CDR1 is MGHRA and CDR2 is YSYEKL. The V and J ends lost 4 bases and 4 bases, in that order; junction bases with no gene match: 9. Here the CDR3 reads CASSRSKGAFTEAFF. CDR3 bases: TGCGCCAGCAGCCGATCGAAGGGGGCTTTCACTGAAGCTTTCTTT.

V is TRBV18 and J is TRBJ2-4; no firm D call. The germline CDR1 and CDR2 sequences are KGHSH and LQKENI. Trimming took 1 base from V and 7 from J, leaving 11 bases between them. This CDR3 contains 14 residues. CDR3: CASSPRAGRNIQYF. The CDR3 coding sequence is TGTGCCAGCTCACCACGCGCAGGTCGGAACATTCAGTACTTC.

The V call is TRBV6-5, the J call TRBJ2-3; 9 bases fit TRBD1. The CDR3 extends over 15 amino acids. Germline V gives CDR1 MNHEY, CDR2 SVGAGI. V trimming: 7 bases; J trimming: 3 bases; junction bases outside the gene matches: 8. The chain's CDR3 is CASTNRGPGTDTQYF. Written as DNA, the CDR3 is TGTGCCAGCACCAACAGGGGGCCGGGGACAGATACGCAGTATTTT.

This chain joins TRBV30 and TRBJ1-4; unclear D gene. The CDR3 extends over 14 amino acids. CDR1 and CDR2 (germline): GTSNPN, SVGIG (reference sequence). V shed 1 base and J shed 4 bases, with 10 bases lying between them. The CDR3 reads CAWSAWAGNEKLFF. CDR3 nucleotide sequence: TGTGCCTGGAGTGCTTGGGCCGGTAATGAAAAACTGTTTTTT. The complete variable domain, with remaining parts taken from reference TRBV30 and TRBJ1-4, reads SQTIHQWPATLVQPVGSPLSLECTVEGTSNPNLYWYRQAAGRGLQLLFYSVGIGQISSEVPQNLSASRPQDRQFILSSKKLLLSDSGFYLCAWSAWAGNEKLFFGSGTQLSVL.

The J gene is TRBJ2-5, the V gene TRBV10-3; 9 nucleotides match TRBD2. The germline gives CDR1 ENHRY, CDR2 SYGVKD. Unmatched junction bases numbered 10, after V lost 2 bases and J lost 0 bases. The CDR3 is 18 amino acids. CDR3 DNA: TGTGCCATCAGTGAGCCCCTTAGCGGGGGCCGGTACCAAGAGACCCAGTACTTC. This codes for CAISEPLSGGRYQETQYF.

This chain links TRBV11-3 with TRBJ2-1; D might be TRBD1 (6 bases). Germline V gene data show CDR1 as SGHNT and CDR2 as YENEEA. This CDR3 comprises 13 residues. Trimming left V 5 bases short and J 8 bases short, with 13 bases between. The CDR3 here is CASSGRQEDEQFF. The DNA of the CDR3 is TGTGCCAGCAGCGGGCGACAGGAGGATGAGCAGTTCTTC.

J is TRBJ2-7 and V is TRBV6-2 or TRBV6-3; tentatively, D is TRBD2 (7 bases). The germline V gene encodes CDR1 MNHEY and CDR2 SVGEGT. Trimming stripped 5 bases from V and 6 bases from J, with 14 bases between. The CDR3 sequence is 13 residues long. CDR3 bases: TGTGCCAGCAGTACTCGAGGGGGGGGCGAGCAGTACTTC. It translates to CASSTRGGGEQYF.